These 21 T cell receptor beta chains were all obtained from the same sample, sequenced in a study of CD8 T cells in Susac syndrome. RNA in amounts of roughly 0.5 to 1 ug was reverse transcribed with random hexamers. Using its own MiXCR run on the immunoSEQ multiplex PCR reads, TCRdb lists one record per CDR3 protein. This sample has around 300,000 distinct CDR3 sequences, with approximately 85% found just once. The sample taken for sequencing was CD8+ T cells from PBMCs. The receptors were sampled from a human donor with multiple sclerosis.

This clonotype has only one observation. The chain is built from TRBV28 and TRBJ2-5; 12 bases fit TRBD2. V lost 6 bases and J lost 2; bases outside the gene matches: 4. There are 15 residues in the CDR3. Germline V CDR1 and CDR2: MDHEN, SYDVKM. CDR3 sequence: CASSRGLAGQETQYF. The CDR3 bases are TGTGCCAGCAGCCGTGGACTAGCGGGACAAGAGACCCAGTACTTC.

The V gene is TRBV20-1, the J gene TRBJ1-5; 7 nucleotides line up with TRBD1. Germline-derived CDR1 and CDR2 are DFQATT and SNEGSKA (reference sequence). The CDR3 runs to 13 residues. J lost 3 bases, V lost 2 bases, and 1 base had no gene match. Here the CDR3 reads CSARQGDNQPQHF. CDR3 in DNA: TGCAGTGCTAGACAGGGGGACAATCAGCCCCAGCATTTT.

The genes are TRBV7-9 and TRBJ2-7; D ambiguous. CDR3 size: 13 residues. Trimming removed 4 bases at V and 2 bases at J, with 9 bases between. Germline assignment: CDR1 SEHNR and CDR2 FQNEAQ (reference sequence). The CDR3 nucleotides are TGTGCCAGCAGCTCGCCTGGGACCTACGAGCAGTACTTC. Residues: CASSSPGTYEQYF.

In its sample, this clonotype was seen a few times. The gene calls are TRBV6-2 or TRBV6-3 and TRBJ2-7; 7 bases agree with TRBD2. Looked up from germline, CDR1 is MNHEY and CDR2 is SVGEGT. The CDR3 length is 15 residues. V was pared by 6 bases and J by 6 bases, with 14 bases of the junction left unmatched. CDR3 region: CASSLLDAGTTEQYF. For the CDR3, the DNA is TGTGCCAGCAGCTTACTAGATGCCGGGACTACCGAGCAGTACTTC.

The CDR3 sequence: CASSVVGAGGYEQYF. CDR3 DNA sequence: TGTGCCAGCAGCGTAGTCGGGGCGGGGGGCTACGAGCAGTACTTC. The V gene is TRBV9, the J gene TRBJ2-7; 8 bases agree with TRBD2. The CDR3 covers 15 residues. CDR1 and CDR2 (germline): SGDLS, YYNGEE. Trimming took 0 bases from V and 3 from J; bases not matched to a gene: 5.

This clonotype appeared once. The chain carries TRBV19 and TRBJ2-7, with D perhaps being TRBD1 or TRBD2 (5 bases each). Germline V gene data show CDR1 as LNHDA and CDR2 as SQIVND (reference sequence). Trimming cost V 4 bases and J 5 bases, with 15 bases left between them. The CDR3 is 14 amino acids. The CDR3 protein is CASSREARDDEQYF. In DNA form, the CDR3 reads TGTGCCAGTAGTAGAGAAGCTAGGGACGACGAGCAGTACTTC.

The V gene is TRBV19, the J gene TRBJ2-7, with D possibly being TRBD2 (6 bases). The CDR3 runs 13 residues. V lost 6 bases and J lost 4, with 13 bases in between. Germline V lookup: CDR1 LNHDA, CDR2 SQIVND (reference sequence). The CDR3 here is CASSPAAGYEQYF. In nucleotides, the CDR3 is TGTGCCAGTAGCCCAGCCGCGGGGTACGAGCAGTACTTC.

The chain has TRBV12-3 or TRBV12-4 and TRBJ1-5; D may be TRBD1 (6 bases). This CDR3 contains 15 residues. Trimming pared 1 base from V and 4 bases from J, leaving 11 bases between. The CDR3 loop is CASSLEGQINQPQHF. As DNA, the CDR3 is TGTGCCAGCAGTTTAGAAGGACAGATAAATCAGCCCCAGCATTTT.

This clonotype was detected only once. This chain links TRBV14 with TRBJ2-1, with unresolved D. CDR1 SGHDN and CDR2 FVKESK come from the germline V gene. The CDR3 length is 12 residues. The CDR3 is CPVCQDPGEQFF. CDR3 DNA sequence: TGTCCTGTCTGCCAAGATCCAGGAGAGCAGTTCTTC. Full variable domain (rest looked up from reference TRBV14 and TRBJ2-1): EAGVTQFPSHSVIEKGQTVTLRCDPISGHDNLYWYRRVMGKEIKFLLHFVKESKQDESGMPNNRFLAERTGGTYSTLKVQPAELEDSGVYFCPVCQDPGEQFFGPGTRLTVL.

CDR3 coding DNA: TGTGCCAGCAGCCAGGGACAGATCTATAGCAATCAGCCCCAGCATTTT. Protein sequence: CASSQGQIYSNQPQHF. The rearrangement uses TRBV4-2 and TRBJ1-5, with TRBD1 matching 7 bases. The CDR3 totals 16 residues. Germline values: CDR1 LGHNA, CDR2 YNFKEQ. The V gene end was trimmed by 3 bases and the J gene end by 0 bases; junction bases not matched to a gene: 5.

This clonotype was seen just once. The chain combines TRBV19 with TRBJ2-1, with TRBD2 identical over 11 bases. The V and J ends lost 5 bases and 4 bases, in that order; junction bases with no gene match: 1. CDR1 is LNHDA, CDR2 SQIVND, per germline (reference sequence). The CDR3 loop spans 14 amino acids. The CDR3 spells CASSVAGGYNEQFF. The CDR3 DNA is TGTGCCAGTAGTGTAGCGGGAGGGTACAATGAGCAGTTCTTC.

J is TRBJ2-7 and V is TRBV6-2 or TRBV6-3, with 10 bases matching TRBD2. Per the germline V gene, CDR1 is MNHEY and CDR2 is SVGEGT. The CDR3 extends over 17 amino acids. With V trimmed by 4 bases and J by 3 bases, 12 bases remained unmatched. The CDR3 DNA is TGTGCCAGCAGTTGGCACCCCCTACTAGCGGGAATCTACGAGCAGTACTTC. Its translation is CASSWHPLLAGIYEQYF.

The table lists this clonotype with a count of one. The rearrangement uses TRBV7-9 and TRBJ1-1, with D perhaps matching TRBD1 (5 bases). There are 11 residues in the CDR3. Germline CDR1 is SEHNR and CDR2 is FQNEAQ (reference sequence). Trimming stripped 6 bases from V and 11 bases from J, with 13 bases between. The DNA of the CDR3 is TGTGCCAGCAGGCCGGACATCGCGGCTTTCTTT. Translation: CASRPDIAAFF. The whole variable domain, remainder taken from reference TRBV7-9 and TRBJ1-1, is DTGVSQNPRHKITKRGQNVTFRCDPISEHNRLYWYRQTLGQGPEFLTYFQNEAQLEKSRLLSDRFSAERPKGSFSTLEIQRTEQGDSAMYLCASRPDIAAFFGQGTRLTVV.

This sequence joins TRBV28 and TRBJ1-2; possible D gene TRBD1, 5 bases. Germline loops: CDR1 MDHEN, CDR2 SYDVKM. With 5 bases removed from V and 2 bases from J, the gap between germline ends came to 15 bases. This CDR3 has 15 amino acids. This chain's CDR3 is CASSNRNVANYGYTF. The CDR3 nucleotides read TGTGCCAGCAGTAACAGGAATGTAGCCAACTATGGCTACACCTTC.

This chain uses TRBV6-2 or TRBV6-3 with TRBJ2-1, with a possible D match to TRBD2 (5 bases). CDR1 and CDR2 (germline): MNHEY, SVGEGT. This CDR3 has 14 amino acids. V was shortened by 5 bases and J by 1 base, with 9 bases between the two germline ends. DNA for the CDR3: TGTGCCAGCAGTCATCGGGATTCCTACAATGAGCAGTTCTTC. The encoded protein is CASSHRDSYNEQFF.

The CDR3 reads CSAKGRSKNIQYF. In DNA form, the CDR3 reads TGCAGTGCGAAGGGAAGGTCCAAAAACATTCAGTACTTC. The rearrangement links TRBV20-1 to TRBJ2-4, with no clear D. V was trimmed by 6 bases and J by 2 bases, leaving 11 bases between them. Germline-derived CDR1 and CDR2 are DFQATT and SNEGSKA (reference sequence). This CDR3 region has 13 residues.

The chain carries TRBV11-2 and TRBJ2-3; TRBD2 is a possible D gene (5 bases). V dropped 5 bases and J dropped 2 bases, with 17 bases sitting between them. CDR3 size: 16 residues. In germline, CDR1 is SGHAT, CDR2 FQNNGV. The CDR3 here is CASSPAAALVTDTQYF. The DNA of the CDR3 is TGTGCCAGCAGCCCAGCGGCAGCGCTCGTCACAGATACGCAGTATTTT.

The rearrangement uses TRBV12-3 or TRBV12-4 and TRBJ2-3; 10 nucleotides agree with TRBD1. V shed 3 bases, J shed 4 bases, and the junction held 4 bases outside the gene matches. CDR3 length: 15 amino acids. The DNA of the CDR3 is TGTGCCAGCAGTTTTGGGGACAGGGGACCAGATACGCAGTATTTT. Protein sequence: CASSFGDRGPDTQYF.

This chain connects TRBV28 to TRBJ1-1; TRBD1 might be the D (5 bases). The CDR3 sequence is 15 residues long. CDR1 MDHEN and CDR2 SYDVKM come from the germline V gene. The V end lost 2 bases, the J end lost 5 bases, and 15 bases lay between the germline ends. Here the CDR3 DNA reads TGTGCCAGCAGTTTAAGAGACGGGGGTTGGACTGAAGCTTTCTTT. Translation: CASSLRDGGWTEAFF. The variable domain in full, completed from reference TRBV28 and TRBJ1-1, reads DVKVTQSSRYLVKRTGEKVFLECVQDMDHENMFWYRQDPGLGLRLIYFSYDVKMKEKGDIPEGYSVSREKKERFSLILESASTNQTSMYLCASSLRDGGWTEAFFGQGTRLTVV.

This clonotype was picked up one time. V and J are TRBV9 and TRBJ2-1; 8 nucleotides align to TRBD2. Trimming took 2 bases from V and 4 from J; bases not matched to a gene: 2. This CDR3 region has 14 residues. Germline V gene sequence: CDR1 SGDLS, CDR2 YYNGEE. The CDR3 DNA reads TGTGCCAGCAGCGTTCCGGGGGGGTACAATGAGCAGTTCTTC. As protein: CASSVPGGYNEQFF.

The chain joins TRBV13 to TRBJ2-7; D remains ambiguous. Germline V gene sequence: CDR1 PRHDT, CDR2 FYEKMQ (reference sequence). The CDR3 contains 11 residues. Trimming shortened V by 9 bases and J by 2 bases, and 8 bases separated the two germline ends. The chain's CDR3 is CASRDTYEQYF. The CDR3 nucleotides are TGTGCCAGTAGGGATACCTACGAGCAGTACTTC. Full variable domain (missing parts from reference TRBV13 and TRBJ2-7): AAGVIQSPRHLIKEKRETATLKCYPIPRHDTVYWYQQGPGQDPQFLISFYEKMQSDKGSIPDRFSAQQFSDYHSELNMSSLELGDSALYFCASRDTYEQYFGPGTRLTVT.